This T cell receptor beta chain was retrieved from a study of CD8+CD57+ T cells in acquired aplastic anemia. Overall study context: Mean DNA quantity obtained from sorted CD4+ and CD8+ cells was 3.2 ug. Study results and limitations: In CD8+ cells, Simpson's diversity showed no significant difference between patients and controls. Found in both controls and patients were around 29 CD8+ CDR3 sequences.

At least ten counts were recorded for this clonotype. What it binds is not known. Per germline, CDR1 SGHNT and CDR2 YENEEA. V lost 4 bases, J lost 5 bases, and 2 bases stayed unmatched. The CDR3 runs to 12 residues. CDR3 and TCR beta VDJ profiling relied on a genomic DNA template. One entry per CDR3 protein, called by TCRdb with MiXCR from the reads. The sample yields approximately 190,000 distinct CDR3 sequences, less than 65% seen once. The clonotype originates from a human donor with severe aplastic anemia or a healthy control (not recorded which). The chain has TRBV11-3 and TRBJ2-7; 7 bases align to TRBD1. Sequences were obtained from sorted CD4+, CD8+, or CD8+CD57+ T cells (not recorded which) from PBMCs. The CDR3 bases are TGTGCCAGCAGCTCAGACAGGGACGAGCAGTACTTC. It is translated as CASSSDRDEQYF.